A selection of T cell receptor beta chains follows, all from one sample in a study of metastatic and nonmetastatic thyroid tumors. From the PCR reads, TCRdb re-called clones with MiXCR. The sample lists 6,600 or so clones; approximately 32% were seen once. Sequencing input: tumor tissue. All receptors come from a female donor with papillary thyroid cancer or a benign thyroid nodule (not recorded which). Some clones in this sample may be carry-over from other donors' samples. Both conserved end residues are part of each CDR3. The D gene is left open where the match is weak. Some rows have no size entry. The others give once, few or many, or a class for an expanded clone.

j_call	v_call	d_call	clone_size	cdr3_aa	cdr3_nt
TRBJ1-6	TRBV19	NA	NA	CVSSRGGFNSPLHF	TGTGTCAGTTCAAGGGGGGGCTTTAATTCACCCCTCCACTTT
TRBJ1-2	TRBV18	NA	NA	CASPPPSRGISNYGYTF	TGTGCCAGCCCACCACCGTCCAGGGGCATATCTAACTATGGCTACACCTTC
TRBJ1-1	TRBV4-1	TRBD1	many	CASSLTDPGQGWSTEAFF	TGCGCCAGCAGCCTAACTGACCCGGGACAGGGGTGGTCCACTGAAGCTTTCTTT
TRBJ1-5	TRBV2	NA	many	CASTRDGFNQPQHF	TGTGCCAGCACCAGGGATGGGTTCAATCAGCCCCAGCATTTT
TRBJ1-6	TRBV5-4	NA	NA	CASSLYAGPSFNSPLHF	TGTGCCAGCAGCTTGTACGCAGGTCCCTCGTTCAATTCACCCCTCCACTTT
TRBJ1-2	TRBV15	TRBD1	medium-sized	CATSRDRGTAIYGYTF	TGTGCCACCAGCAGAGATCGGGGGACAGCAATCTATGGCTACACCTTC
TRBJ2-7	TRBV5-1	NA	medium-sized	CASSLGFANYEQYF	TGCGCCAGCAGCTTGGGGTTCGCGAACTACGAGCAGTACTTC
TRBJ1-2	TRBV5-5	TRBD1	many	CASSQDRGYQGYTF	TGTGCCAGCAGCCAGGACAGGGGATATCAGGGCTACACCTTC
TRBJ1-4	TRBV12-3/TRBV12-4	NA	medium-sized	CASSHRALGEKLFF	TGTGCCAGCAGCCACCGCGCATTAGGGGAAAAACTGTTTTTT
TRBJ2-5	TRBV5-1	TRBD1	many	CASSFRGTQETQYF	TGCGCCAGCAGCTTCAGGGGGACCCAAGAGACCCAGTACTTC
TRBJ1-3	TRBV20-1	NA	medium-sized	CSARVMGILADTIYF	TGCAGTGCTAGAGTAATGGGGATCCTCGCGGACACCATATATTTT
TRBJ2-5	TRBV7-2	NA	NA	CASQKETQYF	TGTGCCAGCCAAAAAGAGACCCAGTACTTC
TRBJ2-7	TRBV5-1	TRBD1	NA	CASSNGGTGGDEQYF	TGCGCCAGCAGCAACGGCGGGACAGGGGGCGACGAGCAGTACTTC
TRBJ1-6	TRBV6-1	NA	medium-sized	CASLGREVSPLHF	TGTGCCAGCTTGGGCAGGGAGGTTTCACCCCTCCACTTT
TRBJ2-3	TRBV6-5	NA	NA	CASSYVTGVGDTQYF	TGTGCCAGCAGTTACGTGACAGGCGTCGGAGATACGCAGTATTTT
TRBJ2-3	TRBV25-1	NA	few	CASSEFRFFADTQYF	TGTGCCAGCAGTGAGTTTCGTTTCTTCGCAGATACGCAGTATTTT
TRBJ2-6	TRBV18	NA	NA	CASSPPVVLQGPSGANVLTF	TGTGCCAGCTCACCACCGGTAGTTTTACAGGGTCCCTCTGGGGCCAACGTCCTGACTTTC
TRBJ2-7	TRBV15	NA	few	CATSRDRDTRIYEQYF	TGTGCCACCAGCAGAGATCGTGATACTAGAATCTACGAGCAGTACTTC
TRBJ1-6	TRBV6-1	TRBD1	few	CASRDRNNSPLHF	TGTGCCAGTAGGGACAGGAATAATTCACCCCTCCACTTT
TRBJ1-5	TRBV7-2	NA	NA	CASSLALLNQPQHF	TGTGCCAGCAGCTTAGCGCTTCTTAATCAGCCCCAGCATTTT
TRBJ2-3	TRBV24-1	NA	medium-sized	CATSARWSDTQYF	TGTGCCACCAGTGCCCGGTGGTCAGATACGCAGTATTTT
TRBJ1-5	TRBV19	NA	medium-sized	CASSMSLSNQPQHF	TGTGCCAGTAGTATGAGCCTTAGCAATCAGCCCCAGCATTTT
TRBJ2-3	TRBV12-3/TRBV12-4	NA	few	CASSSPSGGTDTQYF	TGTGCCAGCAGCTCCCCCAGTGGGGGCACAGATACGCAGTATTTT
TRBJ1-4	TRBV28	NA	many	CASAQGSEKLFF	TGTGCCAGCGCCCAGGGAAGTGAAAAACTGTTTTTT
TRBJ1-4	TRBV5-1	TRBD1	few	CASSEGTGKFFEKLFF	TGCGCCAGCAGCGAGGGGACAGGGAAATTTTTTGAAAAACTGTTTTTT